Following are 28 T cell receptor beta chains from one sample sequenced in a study of Graves' ophthalmopathy and Graves' hyperthyroidism. RNA transcripts were the source from which TCR beta CDR3 regions were amplified. HTBI primers were employed in first-round RT-PCR, then a second-round multiplex PCR followed. TCRdb recomputed calls from the multiplex PCR reads with MiXCR, one row per CDR3 protein. The profile shows about 550,000 distinct CDR3 sequences, 39% of them singletons. The sequencing sample was made of peripheral blood or thyroid tissue (not recorded which). The receptors here all came from an adult man with Graves' hyperthyroidism.

This clonotype was detected ten times or more. This chain uses TRBV7-9 with TRBJ1-5, with a tentative D call TRBD1 (6 bases). The CDR3 is made up of 12 amino acids. CDR1 and CDR2 (germline): SEHNR, FQNEAQ (reference sequence). V lost 3 bases to trimming and J lost 12 bases, with 12 bases between them. This CDR3 is CASSLRQGRQHF. CDR3 in DNA: TGTGCCAGCAGCTTGAGGCAGGGGCGCCAGCATTTT.

This chain joins TRBV29-1 and TRBJ2-5, with D perhaps assigned TRBD1 or TRBD2 (5 bases each). Germline CDR1 reads SQVTM; CDR2 reads ANQGSEA. The CDR3 has 13 residues. Trimming stripped 3 bases from V and 5 bases from J, with 13 bases between. Here the CDR3 DNA reads TGCAGCGTTGACGTTGAGGGGTTGGAGACCCAGTACTTC. Its translation: CSVDVEGLETQYF.

This clonotype was seen a few times. The gene calls are TRBV3-1 and TRBJ1-6; TRBD1 aligns across 11 bases. Trimming at V came to 4 bases and at J to 7 bases, leaving 6 bases not matched to a gene. The CDR3 consists of 16 residues. Germline V CDR1 and CDR2: LGHDT, YNNKEL (reference sequence). The CDR3 region has the DNA TGTGCCAGCAGCCGCGGACAGGGGGCAAGGAATTCACCCCTCCACTTT. It specifies CASSRGQGARNSPLHF.

This clonotype was seen many times. This sequence joins TRBV29-1 and TRBJ2-5, with TRBD1 matching 9 bases. The CDR3 sequence is 17 residues long. Trimming removed 0 bases from V and 1 base from J; junction bases left unmatched: 9. Germline CDR1 reads SQVTM; CDR2 reads ANQGSEA. CDR3 sequence: CSVEDFGTGRVQETQYF. CDR3 DNA: TGCAGCGTTGAAGATTTTGGGACAGGGAGGGTCCAAGAGACCCAGTACTTC.

As for this clonotype: A much larger clone differs by one base, so this may be a read error. The chain is built from TRBV6-5 and TRBJ1-1; weak D call: TRBD1 (5 bases). The CDR3 is made up of 14 amino acids. Trimming shortened V by 0 bases and J by 1 base, and 6 bases separated the two germline ends. Per the germline V gene, CDR1 is MNHEY and CDR2 is SVGAGI. The DNA of the CDR3 is TGTGCCAGCAGTTACTCAGGGGAGAACACTGAAGCTTTCTTT. As protein: CASSYSGENTEAFF.

The chain links TRBV29-1 to TRBJ1-1, with TRBD1 identical over 9 bases. Looked up from germline, CDR1 is SQVTM and CDR2 is ANQGSEA. The junction had 10 bases not matched to a gene; V was cut back by 6 bases and J by 5 bases. The CDR3 sequence is 14 residues long. The CDR3, as DNA: TGCAGCGTCGCCCGGGACAGGGTGAGGACTGAAGCTTTCTTT. Its translation is CSVARDRVRTEAFF.

This chain connects TRBV25-1 to TRBJ2-3; D gene unclear. Germline V gene sequence: CDR1 MGHDK, CDR2 SYGVNS. V was pared by 7 bases and J by 5 bases, with 13 bases between. The CDR3 is made up of 13 amino acids. The CDR3: CASTQGIEDTQYF. The DNA for the CDR3 is TGTGCCAGCACCCAAGGCATAGAAGATACGCAGTATTTT.

The table lists this clonotype with a few counts. The V and J genes are TRBV20-1 and TRBJ2-7; 10 nucleotides align to TRBD2. J gave up 7 bases and V 3 bases, and 18 bases lay outside the gene matches. This CDR3 has 17 residues. Germline CDR1 and CDR2: DFQATT and SNEGSKA (reference sequence). The CDR3, as DNA: TGCAGTGCTAGCCCCCCTCCCAGCGGGAGGGTCTACAATGAGCAGTACTTC. Protein product: CSASPPPSGRVYNEQYF.

This clonotype was picked up many times. The chain carries TRBV20-1 and TRBJ1-2; the D gene is possibly TRBD1 (6 bases). Germline V gene sequence: CDR1 DFQATT, CDR2 SNEGSKA (reference sequence). This CDR3 has 12 residues. Between the trimmed V and J ends, which lost 1 base and 4 bases, there was a span of 7 bases. CDR3 DNA sequence: TGCAGTGCTAGAGCGGACAGCTATGGCTACACCTTC. It is translated as CSARADSYGYTF.

This clonotype was counted only a few times. This chain uses TRBV2 with TRBJ2-7; 8 bases line up with TRBD2. Germline loops: CDR1 SNHLY, CDR2 FYNNEI. This CDR3 has 14 residues. The J segment lost 3 bases and the V segment lost 4 bases, leaving 5 bases of the junction unmatched. CDR3 coding DNA: TGTGCCAGCAGTGTTGGGACTAGAAACTACGAGCAGTACTTC. Amino acid sequence: CASSVGTRNYEQYF.

This clonotype has ten or more counts. This sequence joins TRBV20-1 and TRBJ1-2; TRBD1 is a possible D gene (6 bases). The CDR3 is made up of 13 amino acids. Between the trimmed V and J ends, which lost 6 bases and 8 bases, there was a span of 19 bases. Germline V CDR1 and CDR2: DFQATT, SNEGSKA (reference sequence). This chain's CDR3 is CSAKDSNTMGYTF. The CDR3 bases are TGCAGTGCAAAGGACAGCAATACCATGGGCTACACCTTC.

This clonotype was counted between two and nine times. Here the CDR3 reads CAITARIDRGIYEQYF. The CDR3 region has the DNA TGTGCCATCACCGCTAGAATTGACAGGGGTATTTACGAGCAGTACTTC. V usage is TRBV10-3 and J usage is TRBJ2-7; 8 bases map to TRBD1. This CDR3 is built from 16 residues. Trimming took 7 bases from V and 4 from J; bases not matched to a gene: 15. Germline lookup yields CDR1 ENHRY and CDR2 SYGVKD.

V is TRBV29-1 and J is TRBJ2-5; D is ambiguous. CDR1 and CDR2 from the germline V gene are SQVTM and ANQGSEA. The CDR3 is 10 residues long. V was shortened by 4 bases and J by 5 bases, with 5 bases between the two germline ends. The CDR3 DNA follows: TGCAGCGTTGGCAGGGAGACCCAGTACTTC. This translates into CSVGRETQYF.

V and J are TRBV24-1 and TRBJ2-5, with D hard to call. The CDR3 sequence is 14 residues long. Trimming removed 7 bases from V and 5 bases from J, with 16 bases in between. Germline V gene lookup returns CDR1 KGHDR and CDR2 SFDVKD. CDR3 region: CATSVLGRRETQYF. CDR3 in DNA: TGTGCCACCAGCGTCCTTGGGCGTCGGGAGACCCAGTACTTC.

This clonotype was counted ten times or more. V and J are TRBV4-1 and TRBJ1-2; 7 nucleotides align to TRBD1. V trimming: 8 bases; J trimming: 3 bases; junction bases outside the gene matches: 6. This CDR3 region has 13 residues. Germline CDR1 MGHRA, CDR2 YSYEKL. CDR3 sequence (DNA): TGCGCCAGCCGCCCAACAGGGGACTATGGCTACACCTTC. Encoded protein: CASRPTGDYGYTF.

This clonotype was observed many times. The chain recombines TRBV15 with TRBJ1-5, with a possible D match to TRBD1 (6 bases). The CDR3 runs to 14 residues. V lost 1 base and J lost 6, with 10 bases in between. Germline CDR1 LNHNV, CDR2 YYDKDF (reference sequence). The CDR3 is CATSRAQGSQPQHF. The CDR3 region has the DNA TGTGCCACCAGCAGAGCTCAGGGGAGTCAGCCCCAGCATTTT.

Note on this clonotype: This clone may be a read error of a much larger clone one base away. J is TRBJ1-4 and V is TRBV7-9, with 7 bases that match TRBD1. This CDR3 is 16 amino acids long. V dropped 5 bases and J dropped 4; count of bases not matched to a gene: 10. Germline V CDR1 and CDR2: SEHNR, FQNEAQ (reference sequence). The CDR3, as DNA: TGTGCCAGCAGCGCTACAGGGGAAGGGGATAATGAAAAACTGTTTTTT. It encodes CASSATGEGDNEKLFF.

The gene calls are TRBV4-2 and TRBJ2-2; 10 positions match TRBD1. Trimming removed 2 bases from V and 7 bases from J; junction bases left unmatched: 7. The CDR3 runs 16 residues. In germline, CDR1 is LGHNA, CDR2 YNFKEQ. CDR3 residues: CASSQFRTGGIGELFF. DNA of the CDR3: TGTGCCAGCAGCCAATTTAGGACAGGGGGTATCGGGGAGCTGTTTTTT.

The chain employs TRBV3-1 and TRBJ2-7; 10 bases map to TRBD1. The J segment lost 4 bases and the V segment lost 4 bases, leaving 4 bases of the junction unmatched. Germline V gene sequence: CDR1 LGHDT, CDR2 YNNKEL (reference sequence). The length of the CDR3 is 14 residues. CDR3 loop: CASSRDRGKYEQYF. The DNA of the CDR3 is TGTGCCAGCAGCCGGGACAGGGGTAAATACGAGCAGTACTTC.

This clonotype has a count of ten or more. V gene TRBV14 combines with J gene TRBJ2-7, with 11 bases lining up with TRBD2. The CDR3 consists of 16 residues. With 1 base clipped from V and 3 bases from J, the junction kept 5 bases outside the gene matches. Germline lookup yields CDR1 SGHDN and CDR2 FVKESK. The CDR3 here is CASSQGLAGNLYEQYF. The DNA for the CDR3 is TGTGCCAGCAGCCAAGGACTAGCGGGAAACCTCTACGAGCAGTACTTC.

The V gene is TRBV7-2, the J gene TRBJ1-6; D unclear. CDR3 size: 14 residues. The V gene's germline CDR1 is SGHTA and CDR2 FQGNSA. V was cut by 2 bases and J by 9 bases, with 11 bases left in between. CDR3 sequence: CASSLTPGFSPLHF. The CDR3 DNA sequence: TGTGCCAGCAGCTTAACACCGGGCTTTTCACCCCTCCACTTT.

In its sample, this clonotype was seen many times. The chain uses TRBV24-1 and TRBJ2-2, with no clear D. The V end was cut by 4 bases, the J end by 9 bases, with 11 bases between. This CDR3 has 13 amino acids. CDR1 KGHDR and CDR2 SFDVKD come from the germline V gene. CDR3 DNA sequence: TGTGCCACCAGTGACTCCTTTCACCGGGAGCTGTTTTTT. It encodes CATSDSFHRELFF.

The sample holds many counts of this clonotype. This chain joins TRBV6-6 and TRBJ2-7; 9 positions match TRBD1. The junction had 13 bases not matched to a gene; V was cut back by 2 bases and J by 2 bases. CDR1 MNHNY and CDR2 SVGAGI come from the germline V gene (reference sequence). This CDR3 contains 18 residues. CDR3 loop: CASSYLGTGTLEPYEQYF. The CDR3 DNA reads as TGTGCCAGCAGTTACCTGGGGACAGGGACGTTGGAACCCTACGAGCAGTACTTC.

A few counts support this clonotype. The rearrangement joins TRBV19 to TRBJ2-2; TRBD1 is a possible D gene (7 bases). The CDR3 runs to 15 residues. Germline V gene lookup returns CDR1 LNHDA and CDR2 SQIVND (reference sequence). V gave up 7 bases and J gave up 1 base, with 13 bases separating them. CDR3 sequence (DNA): TGTGCCAGTACTGGCGGGACAGAGAACACCGGGGAGCTGTTTTTT. It is translated as CASTGGTENTGELFF.

For this clonotype: One base away lies a much larger clone, so this may be a sequencing read error. J is TRBJ1-2 and V is TRBV13; no reliable D call. The V gene lost 5 bases and the J gene lost 4 bases, with 11 bases spanning the gap. CDR1 is PRHDT, CDR2 FYEKMQ, per germline (reference sequence). This CDR3 has 13 amino acids. CDR3 sequence: CASSRGGPYGYTF. The CDR3 DNA reads as TGTGCCAGCAGCCGTGGCGGCCCCTATGGCTACACCTTC.

Details on this clonotype: This may be a read error, as it is one base from a much larger clone. The chain recombines TRBV10-3 with TRBJ2-6, with D hard to call. The CDR3 sequence is 15 residues long. V lost 5 bases to trimming and J lost 0 bases, with 8 bases between them. Germline V gene data show CDR1 as ENHRY and CDR2 as SYGVKD. CDR3 coding DNA: TGTGCCATCAGTTACATGGTCTCTGGGGCCAACGTCCTGACTTTC. Amino acids: CAISYMVSGANVLTF.

This clonotype was counted ten times or more. The J gene is TRBJ2-7, the V gene TRBV5-1, with D possibly matching TRBD1 (5 bases). Germline-derived CDR1 and CDR2 are SGHRS and YFSETQ. The V gene lost 0 bases and the J gene lost 1 base, with 11 bases spanning the gap. The CDR3 covers 15 residues. For the CDR3, the DNA is TGCGCCAGCAGCTTGGGCGGCGCAGGGTCCTACGAGCAGTACTTC. It codes for CASSLGGAGSYEQYF.

About this clonotype itself: A much larger clone lies a single base off, so this may be a read error. The rearrangement uses TRBV29-1 and TRBJ2-3; 8 bases line up with TRBD2. Germline CDR1 is SQVTM and CDR2 is ANQGSEA. The CDR3 extends over 12 amino acids. The trim removed 3 bases at V and 8 bases at J, leaving 4 bases unmatched. The CDR3 sequence: CSVDGGGGTQYF. In DNA, the CDR3 is TGCAGCGTTGACGGGGGGGGCGGTACGCAGTATTTT.